Below are 15 T cell receptor beta chains sequenced from a single sample in a study of shared clonotypes between healthy human individuals. As defined, naive CD8 cells were CD45RO-negative and positively selected for CCR7, with terminally differentiated effector memory CD45RA+ cells excluded. Data came from immunoSEQ multiplex PCR; TCRdb stores just in-frame clones and leaves some out. The sample yields around 2.1 million clones, roughly 91% seen once. Sequencing input: naive CD8+ T cells from PBMCs. The receptors derive from a man younger than 35 in good health. Some clones in this sample may be carry-over from other donors' samples.

As for this clone: Other DNA sequences in this specimen translate into the identical CDR3. The V and J genes are TRBV27 and TRBJ2-3; D call uncertain. CDR3 length equals 12 residues. Trimming shortened V by 5 bases and J by 6 bases, and 9 bases separated the two germline ends. CDR1 MNHEY and CDR2 SMNVEV come from the germline V gene (reference sequence). Written as DNA, the CDR3 is TGTGCCAGCAGTCCAAGCAGGGATACGCAGTATTTT. This sequence encodes CASSPSRDTQYF.

The table lists this clone with a count of one. This chain uses TRBV7-8 with TRBJ2-7; 10 bases are a match to TRBD2. CDR3 length: 17 residues. The V segment lost 7 bases and the J segment 1 base; nucleotides outside the gene matches: 13. Germline loops: CDR1 SGHVS, CDR2 FQNEAQ. CDR3 region: CASTPYGSGRPSYEQYF. The CDR3, as DNA: TGTGCCAGCACCCCCTACGGTAGCGGGAGGCCTTCCTACGAGCAGTACTTC.

This chain uses TRBV10-3 with TRBJ2-7, with D possibly TRBD2 on 5 matching bases. V dropped 6 bases and J dropped 3 bases, with 15 bases sitting between them. The CDR3 sequence is 14 residues long. Germline-derived CDR1 and CDR2 are ENHRY and SYGVKD. The CDR3 coding sequence is TGTGCCATCAGCGTAACCGGGGAAGACTACGAGCAGTACTTC. Translation: CAISVTGEDYEQYF.

J is TRBJ2-7 and V is TRBV9, with 8 bases lining up with TRBD2. In germline, CDR1 is SGDLS, CDR2 YYNGEE. V was clipped by 0 bases and J by 2 bases; unmatched bases: 7. The CDR3 has 16 amino acids. CDR3 nucleotides: TGTGCCAGCAGCGTAGGTCTGGGCGGGGGGACCTACGAGCAGTACTTC. Its translation is CASSVGLGGGTYEQYF.

V usage is TRBV27 and J usage is TRBJ1-1, with D uncertain. Germline V gene sequence: CDR1 MNHEY, CDR2 SMNVEV (reference sequence). CDR3 size: 13 residues. Trimming pared 11 bases from V and 1 base from J, leaving 14 bases between. The CDR3 is CAVRGGRNTEAFF. The CDR3 DNA follows: TGTGCCGTGCGTGGCGGGAGGAACACTGAAGCTTTCTTT.

The rearrangement uses TRBV9 and TRBJ1-3; no definite D call. V lost 0 bases and J 0 bases, leaving 10 bases between the germline ends. Germline-derived CDR1 and CDR2 are SGDLS and YYNGEE. The length of the CDR3 is 16 residues. As DNA, the CDR3 is TGTGCCAGCAGCGTAGCTCGAGGGATCTCTGGAAACACCATATATTTT. Its protein product is CASSVARGISGNTIYF.

The V gene is TRBV29-1, the J gene TRBJ1-1; 7 bases agree with TRBD1. The trim removed 7 bases at V and 6 bases at J, leaving 11 bases unmatched. CDR1 and CDR2 from the germline V gene are SQVTM and ANQGSEA. The CDR3 covers 13 residues. Written as DNA, the CDR3 is TGCAGCGCCCCGAGGGGCAGGGGGGCTGAAGCTTTCTTT. Its protein is CSAPRGRGAEAFF.

The chain combines TRBV7-9 with TRBJ2-1; TRBD2 aligns across 9 bases. This CDR3 has 16 residues. Germline V CDR1 and CDR2: SEHNR, FQNEAQ (reference sequence). After removal of 6 bases from V and 7 bases from J, the junction contained 13 bases not matched to a gene. The CDR3: CASSHGAGGPGNEQFF. CDR3 DNA: TGTGCCAGCAGTCACGGGGCGGGAGGGCCTGGGAATGAGCAGTTCTTC.

The rearrangement uses TRBV29-1 and TRBJ1-1, with D uncertain. Between the trimmed V and J ends, which lost 4 bases and 8 bases, there was a span of 11 bases. Germline V lookup: CDR1 SQVTM, CDR2 ANQGSEA. This CDR3 region has 11 residues. Here the CDR3 DNA reads TGCAGCGTTGTATCGGGCAGCGAAGCTTTCTTT. Its protein is CSVVSGSEAFF.

This chain connects TRBV25-1 to TRBJ1-1; tentatively, D is TRBD1 (5 bases). The CDR3 runs 14 residues. Germline CDR1 is MGHDK and CDR2 is SYGVNS. Trimming left V 2 bases short and J 4 bases short, with 11 bases between. Here the CDR3 reads CASSEGARVTEAFF. The CDR3 nucleotides read TGTGCCAGCAGTGAAGGGGCCAGGGTCACTGAAGCTTTCTTT.

The chain uses TRBV19 and TRBJ2-3; D ambiguous. From germline, CDR1 is LNHDA and CDR2 SQIVND (reference sequence). V was shortened by 3 bases and J by 1 base, with 8 bases between the two germline ends. The CDR3 covers 14 residues. DNA for the CDR3: TGTGCCAGTAGTATGTTTACCCGCACAGATACGCAGTATTTT. Its translation: CASSMFTRTDTQYF.

V usage is TRBV2 and J usage is TRBJ1-2; TRBD1 matches at 11 bases. Germline V lookup: CDR1 SNHLY, CDR2 FYNNEI. The length of the CDR3 is 15 residues. Germline trimming cut 4 bases from V and 6 bases from J; bases unmatched to any gene: 7. CDR3 residues: CASSVPGQGADGYTF. The CDR3 DNA is TGTGCCAGCAGTGTACCAGGACAGGGGGCTGATGGCTACACCTTC.

About this clone itself: It is unclear where the CDR3 begins or ends on the DNA, so no DNA is shown, and the CDR3 is as TCRdb lists it. V usage is TRBV27 and J usage is TRBJ1-2. Germline values: CDR1 MNHEY, CDR2 SMNVEV (reference sequence). The CDR3 contains 16 residues when both ends are counted. The CDR3 is CASSSSLSLWSYGYTF.

This sequence joins TRBV28 and TRBJ2-2; 7 nucleotides match TRBD2. The CDR3 sequence is 22 residues long. V trimming: 5 bases; J trimming: 0 bases; junction bases outside the gene matches: 24. In germline, CDR1 is MDHEN, CDR2 SYDVKM. The DNA for the CDR3 is TGTGCCAGCAGTCCGCCTCCAGGGAAGGTGGGGAGCGGGAACGCGAACACCGGGGAGCTGTTTTTT. Translating gives CASSPPPGKVGSGNANTGELFF.

The chain is built from TRBV7-3 and TRBJ2-1; 7 bases are shared with TRBD2. The CDR3 runs to 15 residues. Germline assignment: CDR1 SGHTA and CDR2 FQGTGA. V trimming: 5 bases; J trimming: 6 bases; junction bases outside the gene matches: 10. Written as DNA, the CDR3 is TGTGCCAGCAGCCGAACCTTCGGCGGGAGCAATGAGCAGTTCTTC. Translated: CASSRTFGGSNEQFF.